The 25 T cell receptor beta chains below were found in one sample sequenced in a study of cytomegalovirus exposure and HLA in healthy donors (dated by TCRdb to the late 2010s). The library came from the immunoSEQ multiplex PCR assay. For the multiplex PCR, a mixture combining 60 forward primers for TCR Vbeta segments and 13 reverse primers for TCR Jbeta segments was used. The table comes from immuneACCESS by way of TCRdb, which keeps in-frame sequences with V and J called. Part of the clones is missing from these tables; in studies checked, under half for an unresolved V gene and the rest for unknown reasons. A total of some 150,000 clones appear in this sample, 77% of them only once. The ten largest clones add up to 1.5% to 2% of the sample. The specimen was PBMCs. Receptor source: a woman under 40 in good health and CMV-seronegative.

For this clone: The junction departs from the called germline gene at one end, perhaps through a read error. The rearrangement links TRBV19 to TRBJ2-7; the match to TRBD2 covers 10 bases. The CDR3 runs to 14 residues. Germline V gives CDR1 LNHDA, CDR2 SQIVND (reference sequence). The DNA for the CDR3 is TGTGCCAGCAGTACTAGCGGGGTCTCCTACGAGCAGTACTTC. This gives the protein CASSTSGVSYEQYF.

The chain carries TRBV19 and TRBJ2-5; TRBD1 aligns across 8 bases. J was trimmed by 5 bases and V by 5 bases; bases with no gene match: 4. The CDR3 sequence is 13 residues long. Germline V gene data show CDR1 as LNHDA and CDR2 as SQIVND (reference sequence). The CDR3 spells CASSVRQGETQYF. CDR3 DNA: TGTGCCAGTAGTGTGAGACAGGGGGAGACCCAGTACTTC.

V and J are TRBV7-2 and TRBJ2-3; 8 nucleotides align to TRBD2. Germline V gene data show CDR1 as SGHTA and CDR2 as FQGNSA. Germline trimming cut 2 bases from V and 0 bases from J; bases unmatched to any gene: 4. The CDR3 covers 16 residues. The CDR3 sequence is CASSLFRGGSTDTQYF. The CDR3 nucleotides read TGTGCCAGCAGCTTATTCCGGGGGGGCAGCACAGATACGCAGTATTTT.

The chain recombines TRBV7-2 with TRBJ1-2; possibly TRBD1 for D (5 bases). Trimming took off 5 bases at V and 1 base at J, with 11 bases between the two ends. CDR1 is SGHTA, CDR2 FQGNSA, per germline. CDR3 length: 14 residues. CDR3 region: CASSPGGVNYGYTF. The CDR3 nucleotides read TGTGCCAGCAGCCCTGGGGGGGTTAACTATGGCTACACCTTC. The variable domain in full, completed from reference TRBV7-2 and TRBJ1-2, reads GAGVSQSPSNKVTEKGKDVELRCDPISGHTALYWYRQSLGQGLEFLIYFQGNSAPDKSGLPSDRFSAERTGGSVSTLTIQRTQQEDSAVYLCASSPGGVNYGYTFGSGTRLTVV.

The rearrangement uses TRBV7-3 and TRBJ1-1; 7 bases are shared with TRBD1. With 1 base clipped from V and 6 bases from J, the junction kept 11 bases outside the gene matches. Per germline, CDR1 SGHTA and CDR2 FQGTGA. The CDR3 has 16 amino acids. CDR3 in amino acids: CASSLIRGGRGAEAFF. CDR3 DNA sequence: TGTGCCAGCAGCTTAATCCGAGGGGGCCGGGGAGCTGAAGCTTTCTTT.

This clone was counted a single time. This chain uses TRBV25-1 with TRBJ2-7, with D possibly being TRBD2 (5 bases). The V end lost 4 bases, the J end lost 7 bases, and 20 bases lay between the germline ends. The CDR3 covers 15 residues. The germline V gene has CDR1 MGHDK and CDR2 SYGVNS. CDR3: CASSVVSGSEWEQYF. The CDR3 DNA sequence: TGTGCCAGCAGTGTAGTCTCGGGGTCTGAATGGGAGCAGTACTTC.

V gene TRBV15 combines with J gene TRBJ2-7; the match to TRBD1 covers 8 bases. After removal of 5 bases from V and 0 bases from J, the junction contained 6 bases not matched to a gene. Germline lookup yields CDR1 LNHNV and CDR2 YYDKDF (reference sequence). The CDR3 contains 15 residues. The CDR3 bases are TGTGCCACCAGCCGTCGGACAGGGAACTCCTACGAGCAGTACTTC. It translates to CATSRRTGNSYEQYF.

The chain couples TRBV21-1 to TRBJ2-1; no DNA check was done on the table's D call, TRBD2. TRBV21-1 is deemed a pseudogene. The CDR3 consists of 14 residues. CDR3 sequence: CARIMRGGDNEQFF. In nucleotides, the CDR3 is TGTGCCAGGATTATGAGGGGAGGGGACAATGAGCAGTTCTTC.

In DNA, the CDR3 is TGTGCCAGCAGTTTTGGTGACAGTTCTTACGAGCAGTACTTC. It encodes CASSFGDSSYEQYF. J is TRBJ2-7 and V is TRBV27; maybe TRBD1 (5 bases). Germline V lookup: CDR1 MNHEY, CDR2 SMNVEV (reference sequence). V gave up 3 bases and J gave up 4 bases, with 13 bases separating them. This CDR3 region has 14 residues.

This clone showed up just a few times. The rearrangement uses TRBV19 and TRBJ2-7, with D perhaps matching TRBD2 (6 bases). This CDR3 is 15 amino acids long. From germline, CDR1 is LNHDA and CDR2 SQIVND (reference sequence). The V end lost 9 bases, the J end lost 7 bases, and 25 bases lay between the germline ends. The CDR3 spells CASAMGGGPLGEQYF. The CDR3 DNA sequence: TGTGCCAGCGCGATGGGCGGAGGGCCGCTTGGGGAGCAGTACTTC.

The chain carries TRBV5-1 and TRBJ2-3; TRBD2 might be the D (5 bases). This CDR3 region has 11 residues. Trimming pared 2 bases from V and 10 bases from J, leaving 8 bases between. CDR1 SGHRS and CDR2 YFSETQ come from the germline V gene. This CDR3 reads CASSFPGAQYF. CDR3 in DNA: TGCGCCAGCAGCTTCCCCGGGGCGCAGTATTTT.

This clone showed up just a few times. The chain is built from TRBV25-1 and TRBJ1-1; weak D call: TRBD1 (5 bases). Germline V lookup: CDR1 MGHDK, CDR2 SYGVNS. The CDR3 length is 13 residues. V was pared by 3 bases and J by 7 bases, with 12 bases between. The CDR3 DNA sequence: TGTGCCAGCAGTGACCCTGGACACCTTGAAGCTTTCTTT. This translates into CASSDPGHLEAFF.

This clone was seen more than once but under ten times. J is TRBJ2-1 and V is TRBV4-1, with 10 bases matching TRBD2. CDR3 length: 15 amino acids. J gave up 8 bases and V 4 bases, and 8 bases lay outside the gene matches. The germline V gene encodes CDR1 MGHRA and CDR2 YSYEKL. CDR3: CASSPGAGGGYEQFF. The CDR3 nucleotides are TGCGCCAGCAGCCCGGGAGCGGGAGGGGGCTATGAGCAGTTCTTC.

The chain joins TRBV30 to TRBJ1-5; 8 bases agree with TRBD1. CDR1 GTSNPN and CDR2 SVGIG come from the germline V gene (reference sequence). J lost 1 base, V lost 1 base, and 6 bases had no gene match. The CDR3 length is 16 residues. The CDR3: CAWSEVGQGSNQPQHF. Here the CDR3 DNA reads TGTGCCTGGAGTGAGGTCGGACAGGGCAGCAATCAGCCCCAGCATTTT.

Points on this clone: The germline gene is not matched at one end of the junction; a read error may be the cause. The V gene is TRBV6-5, the J gene TRBJ1-2; 9 nucleotides match TRBD1. Germline-derived CDR1 and CDR2 are MNHEY and SVGAGI. The CDR3 consists of 16 residues. Here the CDR3 DNA reads TGTGCCAGCAGTTACACTCGGACAGGGGAACTCTATGGCTACCCCTTC. Its translation is CASSYTRTGELYGYPF.

This clone appeared once. This sequence joins TRBV28 and TRBJ1-2, with 9 bases lining up with TRBD1. Germline CDR1 is MDHEN and CDR2 is SYDVKM. V trimming: 1 base; J trimming: 3 bases; junction bases outside the gene matches: 3. This CDR3 has 15 residues. The CDR3 DNA is TGTGCCAGCAGTTTATCACAGGGGGCGTACTATGGCTACACCTTC. This translates into CASSLSQGAYYGYTF.

This clone appeared a few times. The CDR3 loop reads CASSPGMNTEAFF. Here the CDR3 DNA reads TGTGCCAGCAGCCCGGGAATGAACACTGAAGCTTTCTTT. The chain joins TRBV13 to TRBJ1-1; D unresolved. The CDR3 consists of 13 residues. The ends were cut back, 5 bases at V and 0 bases at J, with 7 bases in the middle. Per the germline V gene, CDR1 is PRHDT and CDR2 is FYEKMQ (reference sequence). The whole variable domain, remainder taken from reference TRBV13 and TRBJ1-1, is AAGVIQSPRHLIKEKRETATLKCYPIPRHDTVYWYQQGPGQDPQFLISFYEKMQSDKGSIPDRFSAQQFSDYHSELNMSSLELGDSALYFCASSPGMNTEAFFGQGTRLTVV.

The chain carries TRBV18 and TRBJ1-1; D unresolved. This CDR3 has 15 residues. The V and J ends lost 2 bases and 0 bases respectively, with 10 bases between them. Germline V gene sequence: CDR1 KGHSH, CDR2 LQKENI. CDR3 in amino acids: CASSPTVTLNTEAFF. The CDR3 bases are TGTGCCAGCTCACCAACCGTGACATTGAACACTGAAGCTTTCTTT.

Points on this clone: A junction end diverges from the germline sequence, so it may reflect a read error. The rearrangement links TRBV7-9 to TRBJ1-5; 7 bases map to TRBD1. CDR1 and CDR2 from the germline V gene are SEHNR and FQNEAQ (reference sequence). The CDR3 is made up of 18 amino acids. The CDR3 DNA is TGTTCCAGCAGCTTAGCCGACGACAGGGCAGTATCTTGGCAGCCCCAGCATTTT. It codes for CSSSLADDRAVSWQPQHF.

This clone occurred once. The chain links TRBV5-4 to TRBJ2-7, with TRBD1 matching over 10 bases. CDR1 and CDR2 from the germline V gene are SGHNT and YYREEE (reference sequence). V shed 5 bases and J 7 bases; nucleotides not matched to a gene: 9. This CDR3 is 14 amino acids long. The CDR3 bases are TGTGCCAGCAGGGAGACAGGGGGCAGCGGAGAGCAGTACTTC. Its translation is CASRETGGSGEQYF.

The J gene is TRBJ1-2, the V gene TRBV6-6, with TRBD1 as a possible D gene (6 bases). V lost 6 bases and J lost 7, with 18 bases in between. Germline assignment: CDR1 MNHNY and CDR2 SVGAGI (reference sequence). The CDR3 is made up of 14 amino acids. The CDR3 coding sequence is TGTGCCAGCAGGGCCGTGGGCCTAGGGGGTGGCTACACCTTC. It specifies CASRAVGLGGGYTF.

This sequence joins TRBV19 and TRBJ1-1, with 8 bases that match TRBD1. There are 15 residues in the CDR3. Looked up from germline, CDR1 is LNHDA and CDR2 is SQIVND (reference sequence). V was pared by 5 bases and J by 1 base, with 6 bases of the junction left unmatched. CDR3 in amino acids: CASSPRGRWNTEAFF. CDR3 bases: TGTGCCAGTAGTCCCAGGGGGCGGTGGAACACTGAAGCTTTCTTT.

V and J are TRBV30 and TRBJ2-3, with 10 bases lining up with TRBD2. In germline, CDR1 is GTSNPN, CDR2 SVGIG (reference sequence). The CDR3 runs 17 residues. Unmatched junction bases numbered 9, after V lost 0 bases and J lost 3 bases. CDR3 protein: CAWSVTLAGGKTDTQYF. CDR3 DNA sequence: TGTGCCTGGAGTGTCACATTAGCGGGAGGAAAGACAGATACGCAGTATTTT.

The chain combines TRBV27 with TRBJ2-7; TRBD2 agrees at 12 bases. This CDR3 region has 16 residues. Unmatched junction bases numbered 9, after V lost 6 bases and J lost 3 bases. CDR1 is MNHEY and CDR2 is SMNVEV in the germline V gene (reference sequence). CDR3 region: CASSVASGRGGYEQYF. DNA for the CDR3: TGTGCCAGCAGCGTTGCTAGCGGGAGGGGAGGCTACGAGCAGTACTTC.

This clone has a count of ten or more. The chain links TRBV7-9 to TRBJ1-4, with 9 bases matching TRBD1. This CDR3 region has 17 residues. Looked up from germline, CDR1 is SEHNR and CDR2 is FQNEAQ (reference sequence). With 5 bases clipped from V and 7 bases from J, the junction kept 14 bases outside the gene matches. The CDR3 sequence: CASSHPRGAGQGEKLFF. For the CDR3, the DNA is TGTGCCAGCAGCCATCCCCGGGGAGCGGGACAGGGTGAAAAACTGTTTTTT.